A single sample gave rise to the 13 T cell receptor beta chains below, sequenced in a study of T cell responses to AZD1222 COVID-19 vaccine. Profiling relied on immunoSEQ multiplex PCR, and the TCRdb table lists in-frame clones only, not all of them. The sample yields more than 95,000 clones, 92% seen once. The sample consisted of peripheral blood, taken 28 days after the second AZD1222 dose. The origin of the receptors is an adult who received the AZD1222 COVID-19 vaccine.

The chain has TRBV7-9 and TRBJ2-6; tentative D call: TRBD1 (5 bases). The germline CDR1 and CDR2 sequences are SEHNR and FQNEAQ (reference sequence). Between the trimmed V and J ends, which lost 5 bases and 0 bases, there was a span of 11 bases. This CDR3 has 16 residues. This CDR3 is CASSPGARSGANVLTF. The CDR3, as DNA: TGTGCCAGCAGCCCTGGGGCCCGCTCTGGGGCCAACGTCCTGACTTTC.

The rearrangement links TRBV6-2 or TRBV6-3 to TRBJ2-3; no clear D. From germline, CDR1 is MNHEY and CDR2 SVGEGT. The length of the CDR3 is 19 residues. Trimming took 0 bases from V and 0 from J, leaving 19 bases between them. CDR3 DNA: TGTGCCAGCAGTTACTCGACCGGCTATCCAGGCATTAGCACAGATACGCAGTATTTT. This codes for CASSYSTGYPGISTDTQYF.

This clone appeared many times. This chain joins TRBV28 and TRBJ2-7; D tentatively fits TRBD1 or TRBD2 (6 bases each). The CDR3 consists of 14 residues. Germline V gene lookup returns CDR1 MDHEN and CDR2 SYDVKM. V gave up 3 bases and J gave up 9 bases, with 18 bases separating them. The CDR3 DNA reads as TGTGCCAGCAGTTTTTCGGGACTCCTAGGGGGGCAGTACTTC. Translation: CASSFSGLLGGQYF.

A single count supports this clone. This chain links TRBV13 with TRBJ2-3, with 11 bases lining up with TRBD2. With V trimmed by 5 bases and J by 2 bases, 6 bases remained unmatched. Per germline, CDR1 PRHDT and CDR2 FYEKMQ (reference sequence). The CDR3 totals 16 residues. The CDR3 DNA reads as TGTGCCAGCAGCCCGCGACTAGCGGGGTCCACAGATACGCAGTATTTT. It encodes CASSPRLAGSTDTQYF.

The J gene is TRBJ1-6, the V gene TRBV5-1; D possibly corresponds to TRBD1 (6 bases). Trimming removed 2 bases from V and 5 bases from J, with 11 bases in between. The CDR3 has 15 residues. CDR1 SGHRS and CDR2 YFSETQ come from the germline V gene. CDR3 sequence reads: CASSLGTTHNSPLHF. The CDR3, as DNA: TGCGCCAGCAGCTTAGGGACAACCCATAATTCACCCCTCCACTTT.

This clone came up once. The rearrangement uses TRBV13 and TRBJ2-5, with D unresolved. Trimming pared 1 base from V and 5 bases from J, leaving 5 bases between. The length of the CDR3 is 12 residues. Per germline, CDR1 PRHDT and CDR2 FYEKMQ (reference sequence). This chain's CDR3 is CASSLERETQYF. CDR3 coding DNA: TGTGCCAGCAGCTTAGAGCGCGAGACCCAGTACTTC.

This chain connects TRBV24-1 to TRBJ2-7, with D hard to call. The V and J ends lost 0 bases and 6 bases respectively, with 14 bases between them. Germline-derived CDR1 and CDR2 are KGHDR and SFDVKD. The CDR3 consists of 15 residues. CDR3: CATSDLGSLYGEQYF. CDR3 coding DNA: TGTGCCACCAGTGATTTGGGCTCCCTCTATGGCGAGCAGTACTTC.

This clone was seen once. V is TRBV6-5 and J is TRBJ2-1, with D possibly being TRBD2 (5 bases). CDR3 length: 15 residues. CDR1 and CDR2 from the germline V gene are MNHEY and SVGAGI. V lost 0 bases and J lost 6, with 12 bases in between. Here the CDR3 reads CASSYSRIAGNEQFF. CDR3 sequence (DNA): TGTGCCAGCAGTTACTCGAGGATTGCGGGCAATGAGCAGTTCTTC.

The chain uses TRBV6-1 and TRBJ2-3; D may be TRBD1 (5 bases). CDR3 size: 17 residues. Germline assignment: CDR1 MNHNS and CDR2 SASEGT. Trimming cost V 4 bases and J 0 bases, with 17 bases left between them. This CDR3 reads CASSGRQFSASTDTQYF. In DNA, the CDR3 is TGTGCCAGCAGTGGACGACAGTTTTCGGCTAGCACAGATACGCAGTATTTT.

The chain is built from TRBV10-3 and TRBJ2-1; perhaps TRBD2 as D (6 bases). The germline V and J ends were trimmed by 7 bases and 3 bases, with 13 bases remaining between them. Germline values: CDR1 ENHRY, CDR2 SYGVKD. The CDR3 runs 14 residues. The DNA for the CDR3 is TGTGCCATCAAGGAAGCGACTAGCTACAATGAGCAGTTCTTC. This codes for CAIKEATSYNEQFF.

This rearrangement joins TRBV19 to TRBJ2-4, with D unclear. Trimming stripped 5 bases from V and 3 bases from J, with 14 bases between. This CDR3 contains 15 residues. CDR1 is LNHDA and CDR2 is SQIVND in the germline V gene (reference sequence). Here the CDR3 reads CASSRTGLYKNIQYF. As DNA, the CDR3 is TGTGCCAGTAGTCGGACCGGGCTCTACAAAAACATTCAGTACTTC.

The chain combines TRBV15 with TRBJ1-2; D is possibly TRBD1 (6 bases). The CDR3 length is 15 residues. The V end lost 0 bases, the J end lost 2 bases, and 10 bases lay between the germline ends. Germline lookup yields CDR1 LNHNV and CDR2 YYDKDF (reference sequence). As DNA, the CDR3 is TGTGCCACCAGCAGAGAGTACAGGGCCAACTATGGCTACACCTTC. This encodes CATSREYRANYGYTF.

The J gene is TRBJ1-2, the V gene TRBV5-5, with a possible D match to TRBD1 (6 bases). From germline, CDR1 is SGHKS and CDR2 YYEKEE (reference sequence). Trimming shortened V by 6 bases and J by 7 bases, and 19 bases separated the two germline ends. The CDR3 has 14 amino acids. CDR3 residues: CASTGNQGRGGYTF. The CDR3 DNA is TGTGCCAGCACCGGGAATCAGGGGAGGGGTGGCTACACCTTC.